This T cell receptor (beta chain) was retrieved from a study of OX40 agonist ivuxolimab in advanced cancers. Notes on the research overall: Ivuxolimab was a fully human IgG2 agonistic monoclonal antibody targeting the costimulatory receptor OX40 (CD134). Intravenous ivuxolimab was administered to patients every 2 weeks at six dose levels: 0.01, 0.1, 0.3, 1.5, 3 and 10 mg/kg. Among the roughly 52 dose-escalation patients, around 19 had hepatocellular carcinoma, 15 melanoma, 9 renal cell carcinoma and 9 head and neck cancer. In the dose-escalation cohort, nearly 85% of patients were male, and the mean age was 60 years with a range of roughly 20 to 80. Prior anti-PD-1, anti-PD-L1 or anti-CTLA-4 therapy was permitted, and roughly two fifths of dose-escalation patients had received checkpoint inhibitors. Partial responses occurred in three dose-escalation patients: two with cutaneous melanoma and one with hepatocellular carcinoma. Peripheral TCRbeta sequencing aimed to test whether ivuxolimab altered TCR sequence diversity and caused clonal T-cell expansion. The paper describes the monotherapy dose-escalation part (N of about 55 patients) of the phase I trial of ivuxolimab. Paper-wide results and their limitations: At doses of 0.1 to 3.0 mg/kg, clonal expansion of both CD4+ and CD8+ T cells in blood was seen between baseline and week 6. Antigen specificity was not determined for the clonally expanded peripheral T cells. In partial responders in the 0.1-3.0 mg/kg groups, normalized peripheral clonal expansion was found to be among the lowest, especially among CD8+ T cells. Low levels of normalized T-cell clonal expansion were also seen in some patients who did not respond. After ivuxolimab, more expanded clones were found on average in CD8+ T cells than in CD4+ T cells.

Genomic DNA was isolated from the sorted cells so that the TCRbeta CDR3 region could be sequenced. TCRbeta CDR3 regions were sequenced using the immunoSEQ Assay. TCRdb holds this immuneACCESS table with in-frame rearrangements only. Some clones are missing; in checked studies, unresolved V genes explain under half, and the rest has no known cause. For this sample there are about 90,000 clones; 75% to 90% appear just once. Of the sample, 6% to 7.5% falls within the top ten clones. Points on this clone: Its antigen has not been determined. Per-nucleotide qualities are absent, and no much larger clonotype sits a single base away.

The trial excluded patients who had a history of autoimmune disease or who were on systemic immunosuppression. Peripheral blood for TCR sequencing was collected from all dose cohorts at baseline, on cycle 4 day 1, and on cycle 7 day 1. Samples were obtained from an open-label, multicenter, first-in-human phase I dose-escalation trial of ivuxolimab. The trial enrolled adults with locally advanced or metastatic head and neck squamous cell, hepatocellular, melanoma or renal cell carcinoma. Before TCR sequencing, CD4+ and CD8+ T cells were separately sorted from peripheral blood. V is reduced by 4 bases and J by 1 base, leaving a spacing of 14 bases between them. Based on the germline V gene, the CDR1 and CDR2 sequences are SGHNT and YENEEA. The CDR3, from cysteine to phenylalanine, totals 15 residues. Of the read, only the CDR3 DNA is kept; its 45 bases are in frame from base 1.

The sample in question was CD4+ or CD8+ T cells sorted from blood, obtained in a trial of the OX40 agonist ivuxolimab. This sequence was found in an adult with an advanced solid tumor such as melanoma, head and neck, liver or kidney cancer. The chain joins TRBV11-3 to TRBJ2-7; the D element could tentatively be TRBD1 or TRBD2, as 5 bases agree for each. The DNA sequence is TGTGCCAGCAGCTCCCGACGAGGGACGTCCTACGAGCAGTACTTC. It translates as CASSSRRGTSYEQYF.